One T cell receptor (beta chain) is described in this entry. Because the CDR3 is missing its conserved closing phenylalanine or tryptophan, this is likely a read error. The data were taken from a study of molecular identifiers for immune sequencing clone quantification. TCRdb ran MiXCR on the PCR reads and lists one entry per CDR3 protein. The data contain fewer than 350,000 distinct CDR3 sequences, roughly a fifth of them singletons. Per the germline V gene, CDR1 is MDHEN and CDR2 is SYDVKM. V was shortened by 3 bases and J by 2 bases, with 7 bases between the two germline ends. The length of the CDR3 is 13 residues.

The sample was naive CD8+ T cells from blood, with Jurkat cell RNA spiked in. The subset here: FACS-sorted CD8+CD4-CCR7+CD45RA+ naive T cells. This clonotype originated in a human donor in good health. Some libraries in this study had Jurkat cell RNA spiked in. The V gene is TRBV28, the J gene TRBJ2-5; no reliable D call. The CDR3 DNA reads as TGTGCCAGCAGTTTGGTTGGACAAGAGACCCAGTACTAC. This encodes CASSLVGQETQYY.